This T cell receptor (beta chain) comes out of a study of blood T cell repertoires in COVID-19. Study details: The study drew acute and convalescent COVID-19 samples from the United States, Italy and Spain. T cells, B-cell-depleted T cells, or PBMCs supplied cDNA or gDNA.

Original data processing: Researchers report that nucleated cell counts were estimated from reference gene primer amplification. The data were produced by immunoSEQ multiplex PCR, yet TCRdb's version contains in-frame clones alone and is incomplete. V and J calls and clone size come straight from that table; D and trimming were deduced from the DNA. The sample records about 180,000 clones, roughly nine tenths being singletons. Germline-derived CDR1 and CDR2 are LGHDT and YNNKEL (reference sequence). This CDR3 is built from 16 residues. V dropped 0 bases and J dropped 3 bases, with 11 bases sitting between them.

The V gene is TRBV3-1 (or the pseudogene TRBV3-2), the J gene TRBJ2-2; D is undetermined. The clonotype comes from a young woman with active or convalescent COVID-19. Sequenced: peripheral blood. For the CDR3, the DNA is TGTGCCAGCAGCCAAGAATTCGTGCAGGACACCGGGGAGCTGTTTTTT. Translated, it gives CASSQEFVQDTGELFF.